This T cell receptor (beta chain) was sequenced for a study of T cell changes during pregnancy in multiple sclerosis. This clone was picked up one time. There are 14 residues in the CDR3. Per the germline V gene, CDR1 is SGDLS and CDR2 is YYNGEE. V shed 4 bases and J 3 bases; nucleotides not matched to a gene: 3. TCRdb's copy holds only in-frame clones and misses some; the assay was immunoSEQ multiplex PCR. The profile covers some 85,000 clones, with 80% to 95% appearing a single time and about 0.8% taken by the ten largest. Sequenced here: peripheral blood, sampled in the second trimester of pregnancy. This receptor was identified in a female donor in good health, enrolled as a control in a pregnancy study. The chain has TRBV9 and TRBJ2-1, with TRBD2 matching 8 bases. The CDR3 protein is CASSFSGNYNEQFF. DNA of the CDR3: TGTGCCAGCAGCTTTAGCGGGAACTACAATGAGCAGTTCTTC.